These 4 T cell receptor beta chains were sequenced from one sample in a study of beta chain features in type 1 diabetes. Antigens of these TCRs are unknown. Every isolated RNA sample was fully reverse transcribed, so sequencing captured expressed TCRB transcripts. The table came from immunoSEQ multiplex PCR; TCRdb's copy has only in-frame clones and leaves some out. The sample has about 660,000 clones, over 12% seen once. Whole-study results and caveats: A moderate, significant TCRB CDR3 shortening appeared in type 1 diabetes across four CD4+ subsets.

The sample was naive CD4+ T cells from blood. These receptor sequences come from a man younger than 35 with type 1 diabetes.

This clone has more than one count but fewer than ten. V is TRBV19 and J is TRBJ2-2, with D hard to call. Trimming pared 6 bases from V and 0 bases from J, leaving 14 bases between. The germline gives CDR1 LNHDA, CDR2 SQIVND (reference sequence). The CDR3 sequence is 16 residues long. CDR3: CASSYARNANTGELFF. CDR3 bases: TGTGCCAGTAGCTACGCAAGAAACGCGAACACCGGGGAGCTGTTTTTT.

The chain joins TRBV7-2 to TRBJ2-1; TRBD1 matches 7 bases. The ends lost 5 bases at V and 0 bases at J; junction bases unmatched: 4. This CDR3 has 15 residues. The germline V gene encodes CDR1 SGHTA and CDR2 FQGNSA. The CDR3 DNA reads as TGTGCCAGCAGCCGGGACAGATCCTCCTACAATGAGCAGTTCTTC. This translates into CASSRDRSSYNEQFF. The entire variable domain, with the rest obtained from reference TRBV7-2 and TRBJ2-1, is as follows: GAGVSQSPSNKVTEKGKDVELRCDPISGHTALYWYRQSLGQGLEFLIYFQGNSAPDKSGLPSDRFSAERTGGSVSTLTIQRTQQEDSAVYLCASSRDRSSYNEQFFGPGTRLTVL.

The rearrangement uses TRBV30 and TRBJ1-2; TRBD1 might be the D (6 bases). CDR3 length: 15 residues. V was shortened by 4 bases and J by 2 bases, with 17 bases between the two germline ends. Per germline, CDR1 GTSNPN and CDR2 SVGIG (reference sequence). The CDR3 region has the DNA TGTGCCTGGAATTACGGAAGGGGGAGCAACTATGGCTACACCTTC. This encodes CAWNYGRGSNYGYTF.

This clone has more than one count but fewer than ten. The chain is built from TRBV30 and TRBJ2-2; D gene unclear. Germline CDR1 is GTSNPN and CDR2 is SVGIG (reference sequence). The ends were cut back, 0 bases at V and 8 bases at J, with 7 bases in the middle. The CDR3 consists of 12 residues. CDR3 nucleotides: TGTGCCTGGAGTGTATCGTATGGGGAGCTGTTTTTT. Translated, it gives CAWSVSYGELFF.